The entry that follows covers one TCR beta chain sequence. Clones were sequenced by immunoSEQ multiplex PCR, and TCRdb holds only the in-frame ones, with some missing. The sample shows around 80,000 clones, about 85% of them seen only once. The data are from a study of OX40 agonist ivuxolimab in advanced cancers. This TCR was recovered from an adult with an advanced solid tumor such as melanoma, head and neck, liver or kidney cancer. The specimen comprised CD4+ or CD8+ T cells sorted from blood, sampled in a trial of the OX40 agonist ivuxolimab.

The CDR3 DNA reads TGCAGCGTTGAACGTGCAGTCCAAGAGACCCAGTACTTC. This translates into CSVERAVQETQYF. This sequence joins TRBV29-1 and TRBJ2-5; D remains ambiguous. V lost 2 bases to trimming and J lost 1 base, with 8 bases between them. The CDR3 runs 13 residues. CDR1 and CDR2 (germline): SQVTM, ANQGSEA.